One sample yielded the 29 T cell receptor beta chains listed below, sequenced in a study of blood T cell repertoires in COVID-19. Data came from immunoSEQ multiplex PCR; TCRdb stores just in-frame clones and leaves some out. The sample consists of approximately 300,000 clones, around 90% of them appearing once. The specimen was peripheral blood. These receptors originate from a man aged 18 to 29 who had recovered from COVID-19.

The CDR3 nucleotides read TGTGCCAGCAGTCAGGAGACCCAGTACTTC. It codes for CASSQETQYF. The chain links TRBV28 to TRBJ2-5; D is undetermined. CDR1 and CDR2 from the germline V gene are MDHEN and SYDVKM. The CDR3 is 10 amino acids. V was shortened by 5 bases and J by 5 bases, with 3 bases between the two germline ends.

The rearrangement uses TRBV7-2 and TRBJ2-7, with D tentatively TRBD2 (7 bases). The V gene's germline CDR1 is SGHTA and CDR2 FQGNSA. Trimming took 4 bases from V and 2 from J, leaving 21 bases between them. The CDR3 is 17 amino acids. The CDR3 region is CASSSPAGGGAPYEQYF. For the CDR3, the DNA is TGTGCCAGCAGCTCTCCCGCCGGCGGGGGCGCCCCCTACGAGCAGTACTTC.

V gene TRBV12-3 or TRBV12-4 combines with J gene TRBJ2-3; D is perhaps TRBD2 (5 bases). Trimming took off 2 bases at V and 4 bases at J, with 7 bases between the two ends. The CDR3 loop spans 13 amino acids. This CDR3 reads CASSLTRPDTQYF. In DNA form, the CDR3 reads TGTGCCAGCAGTTTAACTAGACCAGATACGCAGTATTTT.

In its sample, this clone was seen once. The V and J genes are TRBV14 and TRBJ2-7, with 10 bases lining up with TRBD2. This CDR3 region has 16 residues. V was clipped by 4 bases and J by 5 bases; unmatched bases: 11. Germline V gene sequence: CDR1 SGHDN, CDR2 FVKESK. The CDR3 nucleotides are TGTGCCAGCAGCCCCTTCAGCGGGGGGGCTACTAACGAGCAGTACTTC. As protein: CASSPFSGGATNEQYF.

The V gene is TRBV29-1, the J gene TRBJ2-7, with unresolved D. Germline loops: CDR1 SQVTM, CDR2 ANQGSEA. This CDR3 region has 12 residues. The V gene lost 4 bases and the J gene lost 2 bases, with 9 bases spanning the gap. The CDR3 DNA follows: TGCAGCGTTGGCGCCGGAGCCTACGAGCAGTACTTC. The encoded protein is CSVGAGAYEQYF.

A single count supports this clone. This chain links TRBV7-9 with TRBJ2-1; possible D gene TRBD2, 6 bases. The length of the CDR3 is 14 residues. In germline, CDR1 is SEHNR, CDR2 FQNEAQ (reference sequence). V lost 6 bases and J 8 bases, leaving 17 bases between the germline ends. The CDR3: CASRAGWRVDEQFF. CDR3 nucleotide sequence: TGTGCCAGCAGGGCAGGGTGGAGGGTTGATGAGCAGTTCTTC. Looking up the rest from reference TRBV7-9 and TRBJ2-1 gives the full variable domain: DTGVSQNPRHKITKRGQNVTFRCDPISEHNRLYWYRQTLGQGPEFLTYFQNEAQLEKSRLLSDRFSAERPKGSFSTLEIQRTEQGDSAMYLCASRAGWRVDEQFFGPGTRLTVL.

Written as DNA, the CDR3 is TGTGCCAGCAGCTCGGGGTTGGCTGGAAACACCATATATTTT. Translating it yields CASSSGLAGNTIYF. This chain connects TRBV7-9 to TRBJ1-3, with D unclear. This CDR3 spans 14 amino acids. Trimming took off 4 bases at V and 2 bases at J, with 9 bases between the two ends. Germline V gene sequence: CDR1 SEHNR, CDR2 FQNEAQ (reference sequence).

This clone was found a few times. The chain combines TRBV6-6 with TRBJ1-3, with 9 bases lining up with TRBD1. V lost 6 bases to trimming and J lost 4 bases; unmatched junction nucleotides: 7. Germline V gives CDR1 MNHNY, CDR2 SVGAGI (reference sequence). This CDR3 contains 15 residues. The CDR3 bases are TGTGCCAGCAGCCGGGGACAGGGAAGCGGAAACACCATATATTTT. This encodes CASSRGQGSGNTIYF.

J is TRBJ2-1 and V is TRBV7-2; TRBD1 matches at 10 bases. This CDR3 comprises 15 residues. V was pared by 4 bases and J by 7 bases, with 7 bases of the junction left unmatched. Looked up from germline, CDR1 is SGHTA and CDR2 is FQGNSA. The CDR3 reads CASSSRDRGSNEQFF. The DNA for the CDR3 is TGTGCCAGCAGCTCCCGGGACAGGGGATCAAATGAGCAGTTCTTC. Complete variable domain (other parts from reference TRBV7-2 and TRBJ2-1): GAGVSQSPSNKVTEKGKDVELRCDPISGHTALYWYRQSLGQGLEFLIYFQGNSAPDKSGLPSDRFSAERTGGSVSTLTIQRTQQEDSAVYLCASSSRDRGSNEQFFGPGTRLTVL.

CDR3 bases: TGTGCCAGCAGCCAAGGGACAGCAAACTATGGCTACACCTTC. Its protein product is CASSQGTANYGYTF. This chain uses TRBV3-1 (or the pseudogene TRBV3-2) with TRBJ1-2; a possible D gene is TRBD1 (6 bases). The V and J ends lost 1 base and 2 bases respectively, with 8 bases between them. Germline loops: CDR1 LGHDT, CDR2 YNNKEL (reference sequence). CDR3 length equals 14 residues.

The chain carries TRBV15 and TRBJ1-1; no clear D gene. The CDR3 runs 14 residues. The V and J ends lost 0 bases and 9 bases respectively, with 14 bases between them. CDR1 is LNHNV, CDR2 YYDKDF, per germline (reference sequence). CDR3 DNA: TGTGCCACCAGCAGAGAAATAGAGGCGGATAAAGCTTTCTTT. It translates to CATSREIEADKAFF.

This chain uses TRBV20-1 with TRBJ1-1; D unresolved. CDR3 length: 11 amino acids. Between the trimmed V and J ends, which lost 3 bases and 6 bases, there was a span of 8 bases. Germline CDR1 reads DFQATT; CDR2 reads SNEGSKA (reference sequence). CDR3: CSARAVPEAFF. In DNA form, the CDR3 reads TGCAGTGCTAGGGCTGTCCCTGAAGCTTTCTTT.

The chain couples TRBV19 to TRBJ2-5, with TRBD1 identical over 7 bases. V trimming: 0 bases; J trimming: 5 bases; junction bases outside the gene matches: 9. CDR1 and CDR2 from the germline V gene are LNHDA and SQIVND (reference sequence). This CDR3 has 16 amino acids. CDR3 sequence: CASSIDRTTGEETQYF. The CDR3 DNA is TGTGCCAGTAGTATAGATCGGACCACAGGGGAGGAGACCCAGTACTTC.

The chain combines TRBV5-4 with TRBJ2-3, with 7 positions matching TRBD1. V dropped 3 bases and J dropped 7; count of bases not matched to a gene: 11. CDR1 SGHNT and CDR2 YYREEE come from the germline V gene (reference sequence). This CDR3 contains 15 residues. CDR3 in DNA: TGTGCCAGCAGCTCAGGGAAGGGGGCTATGAATACGCAGTATTTT. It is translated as CASSSGKGAMNTQYF.

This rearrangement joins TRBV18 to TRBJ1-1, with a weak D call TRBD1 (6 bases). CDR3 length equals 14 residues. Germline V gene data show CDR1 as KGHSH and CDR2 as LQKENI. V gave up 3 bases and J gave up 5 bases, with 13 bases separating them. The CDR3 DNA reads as TGTGCCAGCTCACCCTGGGACATGGGGACTGAAGCTTTCTTT. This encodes CASSPWDMGTEAFF.

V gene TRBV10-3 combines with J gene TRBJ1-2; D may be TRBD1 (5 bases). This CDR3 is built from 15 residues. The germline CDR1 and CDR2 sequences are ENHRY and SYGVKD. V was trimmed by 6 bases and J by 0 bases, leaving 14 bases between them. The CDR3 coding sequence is TGTGCCATCAGCGGAGGGACGGACACTAACTATGGCTACACCTTC. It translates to CAISGGTDTNYGYTF.

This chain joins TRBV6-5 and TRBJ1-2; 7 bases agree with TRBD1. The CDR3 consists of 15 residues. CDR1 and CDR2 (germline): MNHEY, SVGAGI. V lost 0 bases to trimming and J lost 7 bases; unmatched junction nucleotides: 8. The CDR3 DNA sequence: TGTGCCAGCAGTTACTCGCCGACAGGGCGAGGTGGCTACACCTTC. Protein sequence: CASSYSPTGRGGYTF.

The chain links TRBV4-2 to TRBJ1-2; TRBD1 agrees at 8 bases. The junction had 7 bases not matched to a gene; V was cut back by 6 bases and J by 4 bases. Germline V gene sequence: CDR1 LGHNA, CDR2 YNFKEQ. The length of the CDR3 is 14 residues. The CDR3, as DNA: TGTGCCAGCAGTCCCATGGACAGGGCCTATGGCTACACCTTC. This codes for CASSPMDRAYGYTF.

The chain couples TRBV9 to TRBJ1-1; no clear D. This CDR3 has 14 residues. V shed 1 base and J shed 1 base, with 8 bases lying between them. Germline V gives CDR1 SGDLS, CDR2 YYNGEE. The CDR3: CASSVSSGNTEAFF. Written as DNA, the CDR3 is TGTGCCAGCAGCGTATCTTCAGGGAACACTGAAGCTTTCTTT.

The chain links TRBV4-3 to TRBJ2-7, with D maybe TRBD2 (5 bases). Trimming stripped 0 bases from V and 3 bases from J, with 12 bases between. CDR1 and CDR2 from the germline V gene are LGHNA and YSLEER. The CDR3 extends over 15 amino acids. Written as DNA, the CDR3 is TGCGCCAGCAGCCAAGATCGGCCAGGACTCTACGAGCAGTACTTC. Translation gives CASSQDRPGLYEQYF.

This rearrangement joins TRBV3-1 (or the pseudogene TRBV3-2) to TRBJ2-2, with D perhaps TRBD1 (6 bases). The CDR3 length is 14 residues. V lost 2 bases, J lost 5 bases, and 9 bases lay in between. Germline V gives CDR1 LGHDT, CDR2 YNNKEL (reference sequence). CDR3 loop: CASSQQGTTGELFF. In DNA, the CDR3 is TGTGCCAGCAGCCAACAGGGGACGACCGGGGAGCTGTTTTTT.

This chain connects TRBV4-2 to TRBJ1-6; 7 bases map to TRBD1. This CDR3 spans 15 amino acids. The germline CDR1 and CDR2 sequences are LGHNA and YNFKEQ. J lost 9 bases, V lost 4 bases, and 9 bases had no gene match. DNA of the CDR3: TGTGCCAGCAGCCCCGGAGATAGGGGGCTTTCACCCCTCCACTTT. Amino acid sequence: CASSPGDRGLSPLHF.

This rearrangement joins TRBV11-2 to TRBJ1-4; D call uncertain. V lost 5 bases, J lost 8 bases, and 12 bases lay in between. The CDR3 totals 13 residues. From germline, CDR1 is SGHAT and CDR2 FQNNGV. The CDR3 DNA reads TGTGCCAGCAGCGCCGCTCTCGGGGAAAAACTGTTTTTT. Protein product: CASSAALGEKLFF.

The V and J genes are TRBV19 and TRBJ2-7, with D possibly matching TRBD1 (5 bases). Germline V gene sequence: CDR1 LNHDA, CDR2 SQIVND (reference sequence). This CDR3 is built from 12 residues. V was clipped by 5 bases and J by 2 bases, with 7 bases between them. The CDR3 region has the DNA TGTGCCAGTAGTCCAGGGACCTACGAGCAGTACTTC. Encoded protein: CASSPGTYEQYF.

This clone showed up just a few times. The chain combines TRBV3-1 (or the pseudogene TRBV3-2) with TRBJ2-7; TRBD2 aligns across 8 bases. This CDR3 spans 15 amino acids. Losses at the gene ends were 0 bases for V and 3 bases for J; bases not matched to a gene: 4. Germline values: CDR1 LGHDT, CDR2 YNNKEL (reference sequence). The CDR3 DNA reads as TGTGCCAGCAGCCAAGACAGAACTAGCGGCTACGAGCAGTACTTC. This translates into CASSQDRTSGYEQYF.

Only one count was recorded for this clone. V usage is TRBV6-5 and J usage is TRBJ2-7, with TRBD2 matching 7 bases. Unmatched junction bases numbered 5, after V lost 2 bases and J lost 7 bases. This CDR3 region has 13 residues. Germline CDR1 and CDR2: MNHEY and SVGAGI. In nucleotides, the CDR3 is TGTGCCAGCAGTTACGCGGGGGAGACTGAGCAGTACTTC. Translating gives CASSYAGETEQYF.

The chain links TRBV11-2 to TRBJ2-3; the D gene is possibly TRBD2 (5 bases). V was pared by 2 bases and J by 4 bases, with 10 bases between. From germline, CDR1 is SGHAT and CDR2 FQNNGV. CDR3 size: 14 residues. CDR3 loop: CASSLTEGSDTQYF. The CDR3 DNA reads TGTGCCAGCAGCTTAACCGAGGGTTCAGATACGCAGTATTTT.

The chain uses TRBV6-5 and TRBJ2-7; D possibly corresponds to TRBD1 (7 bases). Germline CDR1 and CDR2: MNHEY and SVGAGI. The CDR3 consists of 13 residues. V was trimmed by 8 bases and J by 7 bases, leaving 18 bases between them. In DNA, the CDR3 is TGTGCCAGCCCCGTGGAGGGGGCGCGAGAGCAGTACTTC. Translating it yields CASPVEGAREQYF.

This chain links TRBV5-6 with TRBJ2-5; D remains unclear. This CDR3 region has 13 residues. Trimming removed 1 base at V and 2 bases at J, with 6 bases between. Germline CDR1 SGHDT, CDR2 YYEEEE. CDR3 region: CASSLWRQETQYF. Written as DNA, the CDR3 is TGTGCCAGCAGCTTGTGGAGACAAGAGACCCAGTACTTC.